This passage covers 20 T cell receptor beta chains from one sample sequenced in a study of early T cells in non-severe SARS-CoV-2 infection. TCRdb processed the 5' RACE reads anew with MiXCR; each CDR3 protein has one entry. The data hold 85,000 to 100,000 distinct CDR3 sequences, with 16% observed a single time. The sequenced material came from whole blood. These receptors were obtained from an adult who was a healthcare worker with PCR-confirmed SARS-CoV-2 infection or an uninfected control (not recorded which).

This clonotype was detected only a few times. The chain joins TRBV20-1 to TRBJ2-1; perhaps TRBD2 as D (5 bases). Trimming shortened V by 0 bases and J by 0 bases, and 9 bases separated the two germline ends. CDR1 DFQATT and CDR2 SNEGSKA come from the germline V gene (reference sequence). CDR3 length equals 15 residues. The CDR3 DNA reads as TGCAGTGCTAGAGATAGCGTCCGCTCCTACAATGAGCAGTTCTTC. Protein: CSARDSVRSYNEQFF.

V gene TRBV7-9 combines with J gene TRBJ1-1; D unresolved. The CDR3 totals 12 residues. Per germline, CDR1 SEHNR and CDR2 FQNEAQ (reference sequence). V lost 5 bases to trimming and J lost 1 base, with 5 bases between them. The CDR3 DNA follows: TGTGCCAGCAGCAATCCGAACACTGAAGCTTTCTTT. Its protein product is CASSNPNTEAFF. Full variable domain (rest looked up from reference TRBV7-9 and TRBJ1-1): DTGVSQNPRHKITKRGQNVTFRCDPISEHNRLYWYRQTLGQGPEFLTYFQNEAQLEKSRLLSDRFSAERPKGSFSTLEIQRTEQGDSAMYLCASSNPNTEAFFGQGTRLTVV.

The chain is built from TRBV12-3 or TRBV12-4 and TRBJ2-7; D is unclear. The CDR3 spans 15 residues. Trimming removed 1 base from V and 2 bases from J, with 12 bases in between. This CDR3 reads CASSLEATTAYEQYF. CDR3 nucleotide sequence: TGTGCCAGCAGTTTAGAAGCGACCACAGCCTACGAGCAGTACTTC.

The chain is built from TRBV29-1 and TRBJ2-2, with D maybe TRBD1 (5 bases). The V gene lost 1 base and the J gene lost 3 bases, with 9 bases spanning the gap. Germline assignment: CDR1 SQVTM and CDR2 ANQGSEA. CDR3 length equals 14 residues. DNA of the CDR3: TGCAGCGTTGAAGGCAGGGCGGACACCGGGGAGCTGTTTTTT. It yields the protein CSVEGRADTGELFF.

This clonotype was seen repeatedly, ten times or more. This sequence joins TRBV4-3 and TRBJ2-7; tentatively, D is TRBD2 (7 bases). The germline gives CDR1 LGHNA, CDR2 YSLEER. V lost 2 bases and J 7 bases, leaving 15 bases between the germline ends. This CDR3 contains 14 residues. CDR3 in DNA: TGCGCCAGCAGCCAAACCCTGGGAGGGGGAGAGCAGTACTTC. Translation: CASSQTLGGGEQYF.

V and J are TRBV27 and TRBJ2-5; 7 bases agree with TRBD1. Trimming cost V 5 bases and J 2 bases; bases outside gene matches: 14. The germline V gene has CDR1 MNHEY and CDR2 SMNVEV (reference sequence). The CDR3 covers 17 residues. The CDR3 spells CASSKASGQALQETQYF. The DNA of the CDR3 is TGTGCCAGCAGTAAGGCCTCCGGACAGGCGTTACAAGAGACCCAGTACTTC.

Only a few counts were recorded for this clonotype. The chain joins TRBV20-1 to TRBJ2-1; the match to TRBD1 covers 9 bases. Germline CDR1 DFQATT, CDR2 SNEGSKA (reference sequence). J lost 6 bases, V lost 3 bases, and 12 bases had no gene match. This CDR3 spans 16 amino acids. The CDR3 DNA reads TGCAGTGCTAGCTCCTCGGATCGGGGACAGGGCAATGAGCAGTTCTTC. Protein product: CSASSSDRGQGNEQFF.

V gene TRBV20-1 combines with J gene TRBJ1-4, with unresolved D. The V gene lost 1 base and the J gene lost 11 bases, with 23 bases spanning the gap. CDR3 length: 16 amino acids. Germline CDR1 reads DFQATT; CDR2 reads SNEGSKA (reference sequence). CDR3: CSARVNSGIHSMKLFF. In nucleotides, the CDR3 is TGCAGTGCTAGAGTGAACTCCGGGATCCACTCGATGAAACTGTTTTTT.

The sample holds a few counts of this clonotype. V gene TRBV19 combines with J gene TRBJ2-1, with 8 nucleotides matching TRBD2. This CDR3 is 15 amino acids long. Trimming removed 6 bases from V and 0 bases from J; junction bases left unmatched: 4. CDR1 is LNHDA, CDR2 SQIVND, per germline (reference sequence). In nucleotides, the CDR3 is TGTGCCAGTAGGGAAAGCGGGAGCTCCTACAATGAGCAGTTCTTC. Its protein product is CASRESGSSYNEQFF. Supplemented by reference TRBV19 and TRBJ2-1, the full variable domain reads DGGITQSPKYLFRKEGQNVTLSCEQNLNHDAMYWYRQDPGQGLRLIYYSQIVNDFQKGDIAEGYSVSREKKESFPLTVTSAQKNPTAFYLCASRESGSSYNEQFFGPGTRLTVL.

The chain couples TRBV11-2 to TRBJ2-1, with D maybe TRBD2 (6 bases). The CDR3 sequence is 15 residues long. Germline values: CDR1 SGHAT, CDR2 FQNNGV. V was trimmed by 0 bases and J by 4 bases, leaving 10 bases between them. The CDR3 DNA reads TGTGCCAGCAGCTTAGAGGGCGGGGAGTACAATGAGCAGTTCTTC. It yields the protein CASSLEGGEYNEQFF.

The chain couples TRBV7-2 to TRBJ2-3, with 11 bases lining up with TRBD2. The length of the CDR3 is 14 residues. The V gene end was trimmed by 5 bases and the J gene end by 6 bases; junction bases not matched to a gene: 4. Germline V lookup: CDR1 SGHTA, CDR2 FQGNSA. CDR3 sequence reads: CASSLSGGGDTQYF. The CDR3 DNA sequence: TGTGCCAGCAGCCTTAGCGGGGGGGGTGATACGCAGTATTTT.

The gene calls are TRBV3-1 and TRBJ2-1, with TRBD2 identical over 7 bases. The CDR3 is 14 amino acids. The V gene end was trimmed by 6 bases and the J gene end by 7 bases; junction bases not matched to a gene: 9. The germline CDR1 and CDR2 sequences are LGHDT and YNNKEL (reference sequence). The CDR3 sequence is CASSLGEGGNEQFF. CDR3 coding DNA: TGTGCCAGCAGTCTCGGCGAGGGAGGGAATGAGCAGTTCTTC.

The V gene is TRBV29-1, the J gene TRBJ2-1; the match to TRBD1 covers 8 bases. J was trimmed by 7 bases and V by 7 bases; bases with no gene match: 9. CDR3 length equals 13 residues. The germline CDR1 and CDR2 sequences are SQVTM and ANQGSEA. DNA for the CDR3: TGCAGCGCTGGACAGGGTAGGGTGAATGAGCAGTTCTTC. Translation gives CSAGQGRVNEQFF.

A note on this clonotype: A single base separates this from a much larger clone, so it may be a read error. The chain links TRBV6-2 or TRBV6-3 to TRBJ2-7; TRBD1 or TRBD2 may be the D gene (5 bases each). The CDR3 has 13 residues. V lost 6 bases and J 4 bases, leaving 13 bases between the germline ends. Germline lookup yields CDR1 MNHEY and CDR2 SVGEGT. The CDR3 protein is CASSLGTRYEQYF. The DNA for the CDR3 is TGTGCCAGCAGCCTGGGGACGAGATACGAGCAGTACTTC.

The sample holds a few counts of this clonotype. The chain has TRBV5-1 and TRBJ1-1, with D perhaps matching TRBD1 (5 bases). Germline CDR1 reads SGHRS; CDR2 reads YFSETQ. Deletions cut 5 bases from V and 2 bases from J, with 10 bases between. The CDR3 loop spans 13 amino acids. The CDR3 sequence is CASSQDINTEAFF. In DNA, the CDR3 is TGCGCCAGCAGTCAGGACATAAACACTGAAGCTTTCTTT.

The CDR3 reads CASSLAGENSPLHF. The DNA for the CDR3 is TGTGCCAGCAGTTTGGCAGGGGAAAATTCACCCCTCCACTTT. The rearrangement joins TRBV28 to TRBJ1-6; perhaps TRBD1 as D (6 bases). V dropped 3 bases and J dropped 7 bases, with 10 bases sitting between them. Germline V CDR1 and CDR2: MDHEN, SYDVKM. The CDR3 covers 14 residues.

At least ten counts were recorded for this clonotype. J is TRBJ1-6 and V is TRBV7-9; TRBD1 aligns across 7 bases. This CDR3 is 17 amino acids long. The germline V gene encodes CDR1 SEHNR and CDR2 FQNEAQ (reference sequence). With V trimmed by 4 bases and J by 2 bases, 8 bases remained unmatched. This chain's CDR3 is CASSSGDSYPYNSPLHF. In DNA form, the CDR3 reads TGTGCCAGCAGCTCGGGGGACAGCTACCCCTATAATTCACCCCTCCACTTT.

The chain is built from TRBV29-1 and TRBJ1-2, with D maybe TRBD1 (5 bases). Germline values: CDR1 SQVTM, CDR2 ANQGSEA. This CDR3 region has 13 residues. The germline V and J ends were trimmed by 3 bases and 4 bases, with 12 bases remaining between them. The CDR3: CSVEPGQGYGYTF. The CDR3 DNA reads as TGCAGCGTTGAGCCAGGCCAGGGCTATGGCTACACCTTC. Based on the CDR3 plus reference TRBV29-1 and TRBJ1-2, the full variable domain is SAVISQKPSRDICQRGTSLTIQCQVDSQVTMMFWYRQQPGQSLTLIATANQGSEATYESGFVIDKFPISRPNLTFSTLTVSNMSPEDSSIYLCSVEPGQGYGYTFGSGTRLTVV.

The V call is TRBV5-4, the J call TRBJ2-5; D is tentatively TRBD1 or TRBD2 (5 bases each). V lost 3 bases and J lost 5, with 14 bases in between. The CDR3 covers 14 residues. Looked up from germline, CDR1 is SGHNT and CDR2 is YYREEE (reference sequence). The CDR3 nucleotides read TGTGCCAGCAGCTCTGGGACCGCGAGGGAGACCCAGTACTTC. Translating it yields CASSSGTARETQYF.

V is TRBV18 and J is TRBJ2-1, with D unclear. CDR1 and CDR2 (germline): KGHSH, LQKENI. Trimming removed 1 base from V and 8 bases from J, with 6 bases in between. The CDR3 totals 12 residues. The CDR3 DNA is TGTGCCAGCTCACCACAGATCGATGAGCAGTTCTTC. Amino acids: CASSPQIDEQFF.